Given below is one T cell receptor beta chain in context. No antigen is known for it. These data come from a study of T cell responses to AZD1222 COVID-19 vaccine. The overall study: Second doses that came at about 4 or about 12 weeks were put together. Study results and caveats: Following two doses of AZD1222, Spike-specific TCR breadth and depth rose. Among vaccine-associated CD4 TCRs, coverage spanned spike, with dominance at 160-218 and 743-854. Sampled repertoires all dated from after the peak T cell response.

Looked up from germline, CDR1 is SGHTA and CDR2 is FQGNSA. The CDR3 covers 12 residues. V was cut by 2 bases and J by 2 bases, with 2 bases left in between. Generated by immunoSEQ multiplex PCR, the TCRdb table keeps only in-frame clones and is missing some. The table includes about 100,000 clones, about 88% detected once. The sequencing here drew on peripheral blood, taken on day 0 of AZD1222 vaccination. The chain uses TRBV7-2 and TRBJ2-3, with D unresolved. The TCR was taken from an adult in good health. The CDR3 loop reads CASSLPTDTQYF. The CDR3 coding sequence is TGTGCCAGCAGCTTACCCACAGATACGCAGTATTTT.